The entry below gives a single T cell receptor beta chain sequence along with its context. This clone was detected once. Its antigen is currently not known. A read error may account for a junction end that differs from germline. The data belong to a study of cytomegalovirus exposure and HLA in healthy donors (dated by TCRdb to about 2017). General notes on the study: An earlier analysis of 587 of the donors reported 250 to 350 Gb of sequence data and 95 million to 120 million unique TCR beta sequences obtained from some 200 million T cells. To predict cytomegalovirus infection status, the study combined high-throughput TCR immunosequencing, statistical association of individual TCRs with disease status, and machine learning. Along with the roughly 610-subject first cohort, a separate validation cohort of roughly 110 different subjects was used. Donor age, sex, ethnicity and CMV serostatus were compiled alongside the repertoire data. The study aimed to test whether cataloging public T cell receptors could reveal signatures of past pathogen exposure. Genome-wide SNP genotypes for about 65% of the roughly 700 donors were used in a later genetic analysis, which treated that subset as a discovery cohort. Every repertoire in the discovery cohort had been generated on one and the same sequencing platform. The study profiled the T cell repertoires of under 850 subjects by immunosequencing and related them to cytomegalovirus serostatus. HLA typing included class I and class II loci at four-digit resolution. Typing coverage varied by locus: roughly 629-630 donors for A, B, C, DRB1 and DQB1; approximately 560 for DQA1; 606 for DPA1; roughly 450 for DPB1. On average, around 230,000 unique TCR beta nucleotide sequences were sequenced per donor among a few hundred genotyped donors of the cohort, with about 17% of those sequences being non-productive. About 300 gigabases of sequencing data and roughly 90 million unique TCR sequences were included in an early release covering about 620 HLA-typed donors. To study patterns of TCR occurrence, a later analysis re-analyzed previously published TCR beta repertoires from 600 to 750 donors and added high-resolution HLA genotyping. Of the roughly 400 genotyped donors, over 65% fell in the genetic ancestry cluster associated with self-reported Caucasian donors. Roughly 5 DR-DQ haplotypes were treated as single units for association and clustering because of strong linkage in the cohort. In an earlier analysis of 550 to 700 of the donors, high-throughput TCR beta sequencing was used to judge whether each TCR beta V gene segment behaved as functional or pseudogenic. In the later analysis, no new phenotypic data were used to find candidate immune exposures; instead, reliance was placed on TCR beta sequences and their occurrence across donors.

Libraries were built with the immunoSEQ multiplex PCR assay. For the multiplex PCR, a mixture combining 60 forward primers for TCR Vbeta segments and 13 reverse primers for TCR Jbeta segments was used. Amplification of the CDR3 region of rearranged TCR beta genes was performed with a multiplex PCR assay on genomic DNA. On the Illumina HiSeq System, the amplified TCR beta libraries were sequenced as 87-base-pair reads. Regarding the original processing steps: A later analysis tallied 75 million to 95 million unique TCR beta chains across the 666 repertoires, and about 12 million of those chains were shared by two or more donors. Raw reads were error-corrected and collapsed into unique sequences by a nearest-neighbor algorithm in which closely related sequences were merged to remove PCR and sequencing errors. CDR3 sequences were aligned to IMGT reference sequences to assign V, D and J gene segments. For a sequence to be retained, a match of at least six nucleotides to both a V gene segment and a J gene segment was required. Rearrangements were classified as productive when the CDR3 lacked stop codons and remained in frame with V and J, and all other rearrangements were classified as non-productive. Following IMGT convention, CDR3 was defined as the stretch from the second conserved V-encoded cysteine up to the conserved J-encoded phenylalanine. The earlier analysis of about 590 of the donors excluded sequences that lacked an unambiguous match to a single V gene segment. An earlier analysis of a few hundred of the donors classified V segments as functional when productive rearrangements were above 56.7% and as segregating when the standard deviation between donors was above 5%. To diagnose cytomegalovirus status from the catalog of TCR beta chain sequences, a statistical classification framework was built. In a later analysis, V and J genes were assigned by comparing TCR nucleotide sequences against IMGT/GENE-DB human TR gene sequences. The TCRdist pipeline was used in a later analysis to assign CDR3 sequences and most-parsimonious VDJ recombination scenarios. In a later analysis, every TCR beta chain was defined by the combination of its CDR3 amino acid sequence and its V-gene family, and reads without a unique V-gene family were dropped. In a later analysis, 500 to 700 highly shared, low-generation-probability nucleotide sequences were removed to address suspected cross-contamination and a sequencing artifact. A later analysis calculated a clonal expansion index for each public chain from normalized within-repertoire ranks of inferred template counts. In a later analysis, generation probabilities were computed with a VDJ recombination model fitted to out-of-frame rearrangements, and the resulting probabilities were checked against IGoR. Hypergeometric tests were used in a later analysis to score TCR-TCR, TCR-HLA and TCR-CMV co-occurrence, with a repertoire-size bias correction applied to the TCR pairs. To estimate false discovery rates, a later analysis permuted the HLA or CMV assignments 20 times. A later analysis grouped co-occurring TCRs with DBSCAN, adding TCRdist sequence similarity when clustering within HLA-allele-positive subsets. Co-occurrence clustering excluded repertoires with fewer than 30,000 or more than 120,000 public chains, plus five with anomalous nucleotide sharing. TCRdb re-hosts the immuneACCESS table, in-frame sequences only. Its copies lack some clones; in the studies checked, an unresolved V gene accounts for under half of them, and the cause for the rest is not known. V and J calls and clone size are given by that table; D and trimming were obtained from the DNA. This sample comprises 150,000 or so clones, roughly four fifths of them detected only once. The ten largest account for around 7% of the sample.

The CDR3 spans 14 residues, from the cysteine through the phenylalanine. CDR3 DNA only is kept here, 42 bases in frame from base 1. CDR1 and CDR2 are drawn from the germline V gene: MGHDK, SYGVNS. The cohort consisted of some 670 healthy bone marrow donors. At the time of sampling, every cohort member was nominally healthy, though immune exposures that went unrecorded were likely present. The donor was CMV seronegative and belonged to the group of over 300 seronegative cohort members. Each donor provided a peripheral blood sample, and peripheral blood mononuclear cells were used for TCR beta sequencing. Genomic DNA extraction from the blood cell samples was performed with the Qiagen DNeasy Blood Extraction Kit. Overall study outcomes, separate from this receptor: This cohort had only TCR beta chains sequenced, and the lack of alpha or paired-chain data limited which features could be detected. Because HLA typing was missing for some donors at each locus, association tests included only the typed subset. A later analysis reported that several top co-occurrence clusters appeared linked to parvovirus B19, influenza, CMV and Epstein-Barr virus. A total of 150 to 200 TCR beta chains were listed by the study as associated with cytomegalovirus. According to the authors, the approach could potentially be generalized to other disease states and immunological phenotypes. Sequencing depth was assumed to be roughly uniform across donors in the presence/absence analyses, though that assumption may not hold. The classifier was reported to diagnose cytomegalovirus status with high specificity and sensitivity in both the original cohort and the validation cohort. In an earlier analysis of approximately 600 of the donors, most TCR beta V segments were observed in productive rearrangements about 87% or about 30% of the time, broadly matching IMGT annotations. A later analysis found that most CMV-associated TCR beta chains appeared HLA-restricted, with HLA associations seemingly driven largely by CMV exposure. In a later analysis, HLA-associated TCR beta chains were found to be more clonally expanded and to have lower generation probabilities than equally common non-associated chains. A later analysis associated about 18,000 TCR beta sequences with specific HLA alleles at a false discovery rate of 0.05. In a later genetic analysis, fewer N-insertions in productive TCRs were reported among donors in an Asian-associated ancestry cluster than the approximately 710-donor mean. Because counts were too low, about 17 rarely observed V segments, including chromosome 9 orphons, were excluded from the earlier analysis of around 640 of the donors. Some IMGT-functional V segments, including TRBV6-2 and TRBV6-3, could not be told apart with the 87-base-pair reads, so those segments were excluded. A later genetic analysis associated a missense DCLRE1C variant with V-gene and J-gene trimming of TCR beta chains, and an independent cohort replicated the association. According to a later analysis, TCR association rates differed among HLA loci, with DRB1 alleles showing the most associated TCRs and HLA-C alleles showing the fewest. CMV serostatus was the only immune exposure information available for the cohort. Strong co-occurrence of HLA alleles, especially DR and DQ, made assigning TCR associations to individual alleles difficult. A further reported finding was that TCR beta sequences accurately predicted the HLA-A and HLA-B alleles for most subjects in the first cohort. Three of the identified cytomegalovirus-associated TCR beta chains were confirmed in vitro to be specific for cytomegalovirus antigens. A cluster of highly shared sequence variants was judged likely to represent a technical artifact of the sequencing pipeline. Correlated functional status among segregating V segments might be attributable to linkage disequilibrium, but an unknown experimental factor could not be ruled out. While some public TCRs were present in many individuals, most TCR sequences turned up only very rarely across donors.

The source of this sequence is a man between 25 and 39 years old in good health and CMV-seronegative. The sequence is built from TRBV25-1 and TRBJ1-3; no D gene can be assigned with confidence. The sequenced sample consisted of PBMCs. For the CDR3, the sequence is CASSRRSFGDTIYF. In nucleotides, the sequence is TGTGCCAGCAGTAGGCGATCGTTTGGAGACACCATATATTTT. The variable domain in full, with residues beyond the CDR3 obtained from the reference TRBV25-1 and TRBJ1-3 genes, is EADIYQTPRYLVIGTGKKITLECSQTMGHDKMYWYQQDPGMELHLIHYSYGVNSTEKGDLSSESTVSRIRTEHFPLTLESARPSHTSQYLCASSRRSFGDTIYFGEGSWLTVV.